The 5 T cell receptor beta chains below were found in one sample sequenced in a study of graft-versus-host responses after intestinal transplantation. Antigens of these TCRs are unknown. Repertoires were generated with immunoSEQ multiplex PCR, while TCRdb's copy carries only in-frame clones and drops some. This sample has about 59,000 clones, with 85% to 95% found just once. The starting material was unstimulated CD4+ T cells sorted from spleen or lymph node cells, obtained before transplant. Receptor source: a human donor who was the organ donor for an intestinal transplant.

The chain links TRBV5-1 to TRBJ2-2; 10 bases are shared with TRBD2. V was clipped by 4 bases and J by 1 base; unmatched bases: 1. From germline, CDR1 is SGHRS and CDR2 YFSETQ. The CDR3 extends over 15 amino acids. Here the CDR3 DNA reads TGCGCCAGCAGCAGACTAGCGGGGAACACCGGGGAGCTGTTTTTT. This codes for CASSRLAGNTGELFF. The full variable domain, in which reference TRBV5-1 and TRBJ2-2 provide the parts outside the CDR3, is KAGVTQTPRYLIKTRGQQVTLSCSPISGHRSVSWYQQTPGQGLQFLFEYFSETQRNKGNFPGRFSGRQFSNSRSEMNVSTLELGDSALYLCASSRLAGNTGELFFGEGSRLTVL.

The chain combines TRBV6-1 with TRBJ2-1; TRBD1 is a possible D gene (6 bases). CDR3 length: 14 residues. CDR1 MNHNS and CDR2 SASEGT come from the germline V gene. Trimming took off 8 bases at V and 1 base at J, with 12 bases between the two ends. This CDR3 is CASGGGSSYNEQFF. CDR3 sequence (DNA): TGTGCCAGCGGGGGCGGGTCTTCCTACAATGAGCAGTTCTTC.

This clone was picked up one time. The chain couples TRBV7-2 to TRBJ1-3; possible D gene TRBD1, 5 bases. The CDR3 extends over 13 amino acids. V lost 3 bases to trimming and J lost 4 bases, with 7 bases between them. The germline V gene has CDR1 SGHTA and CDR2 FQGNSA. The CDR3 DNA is TGTGCCAGCAGCTTGGGGCTGGGAAACACCATATATTTT. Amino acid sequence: CASSLGLGNTIYF.

The CDR3, as DNA: TGTGCCAGCAAATTACTACGGGGAGATACGCAGTATTTT. Amino acids: CASKLLRGDTQYF. The gene calls are TRBV6-4 and TRBJ2-3, with D possibly being TRBD2 (5 bases). V was clipped by 7 bases and J by 5 bases, with 13 bases between them. The CDR3 spans 13 residues. In germline, CDR1 is MRHNA, CDR2 SNTAGT.

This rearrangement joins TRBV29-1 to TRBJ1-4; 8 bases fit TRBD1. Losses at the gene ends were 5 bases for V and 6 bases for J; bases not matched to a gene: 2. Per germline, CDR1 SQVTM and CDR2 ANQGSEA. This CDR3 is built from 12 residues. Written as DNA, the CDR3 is TGCAGCGTTAAACAGGGGGATGAAAAACTGTTTTTT. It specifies CSVKQGDEKLFF.